These 22 T cell receptor beta chains were sequenced from one sample in a study of control samples from healthy donors and cancer patients. The protocol was immunoSEQ multiplex PCR, while the TCRdb copy is restricted to in-frame clones and leaves out a portion. Altogether 100,000 to 150,000 clones are present, around 93% being singletons, with the ten largest covering more than 6.5%. The sequenced material came from blood. The origin of the receptors is a man aged 18 to 30 in good health.

The chain links TRBV2 to TRBJ2-2, with TRBD1 identical over 10 bases. After removal of 4 bases from V and 7 bases from J, the junction contained 6 bases not matched to a gene. The CDR3 is 15 amino acids. Germline CDR1 is SNHLY and CDR2 is FYNNEI. CDR3 in amino acids: CASSALGQGIGELFF. The CDR3 DNA is TGTGCCAGCAGTGCATTGGGACAGGGGATCGGGGAGCTGTTTTTT.

CDR3 DNA: TGTGCCAGCAGCTTAGAGGGCAGTATGAGGACCCAGTACTTC. It specifies CASSLEGSMRTQYF. The chain uses TRBV7-9 and TRBJ2-5; no definite D call. The CDR3 runs to 14 residues. V lost 1 base and J lost 7, with 13 bases in between. In germline, CDR1 is SEHNR, CDR2 FQNEAQ (reference sequence).

This rearrangement joins TRBV14 to TRBJ1-1; D not certain. There are 12 residues in the CDR3. Germline CDR1 is SGHDN and CDR2 is FVKESK. Trimming left V 5 bases short and J 10 bases short, with 14 bases between. The CDR3 nucleotides are TGTGCCAGCAGCAAAGGGAGGGAGAGAGCTTTCTTT. Translation gives CASSKGRERAFF. Combining the CDR3 with reference TRBV14 and TRBJ1-1 gives the whole variable domain EAGVTQFPSHSVIEKGQTVTLRCDPISGHDNLYWYRRVMGKEIKFLLHFVKESKQDESGMPNNRFLAERTGGTYSTLKVQPAELEDSGVYFCASSKGRERAFFGQGTRLTVV.

This chain links TRBV29-1 with TRBJ1-2, with 8 bases that match TRBD1. This CDR3 contains 12 residues. The V and J ends lost 6 bases and 7 bases, in that order; junction bases with no gene match: 7. CDR1 and CDR2 (germline): SQVTM, ANQGSEA. CDR3 residues: CSVDRGTGGYTF. DNA for the CDR3: TGCAGCGTAGACAGGGGAACAGGTGGCTACACCTTC.

The V call is TRBV9, the J call TRBJ1-1, with TRBD1 as a possible D gene (5 bases). The length of the CDR3 is 14 residues. Germline-derived CDR1 and CDR2 are SGDLS and YYNGEE. The V end was cut by 4 bases, the J end by 5 bases, with 15 bases between. The CDR3, as DNA: TGTGCCAGCAGCTCGAAGGGACTGGGGACTGAAGCTTTCTTT. Amino acid sequence: CASSSKGLGTEAFF.

With respect to this clone: Other DNA sequences in this specimen translate into the identical CDR3. The V and J genes are TRBV18 and TRBJ2-4, with D unresolved. V dropped 5 bases and J dropped 2 bases, with 13 bases sitting between them. The CDR3 is made up of 15 amino acids. Germline lookup yields CDR1 KGHSH and CDR2 LQKENI. CDR3: CASSRVRQSKNIQYF. As DNA, the CDR3 is TGTGCCAGCTCAAGGGTTCGTCAATCCAAAAACATTCAGTACTTC. The full variable domain, rest sourced from reference TRBV18 and TRBJ2-4, is NAGVMQNPRHLVRRRGQEARLRCSPMKGHSHVYWYRQLPEEGLKFMVYLQKENIIDESGMPKERFSAEFPKEGPSILRIQQVVRGDSAAYFCASSRVRQSKNIQYFGAGTRLSVL.

V is TRBV25-1 and J is TRBJ1-4; D is unclear. Germline CDR1 reads MGHDK; CDR2 reads SYGVNS. The CDR3 consists of 13 residues. V dropped 10 bases and J dropped 0 bases, with 9 bases sitting between them. The CDR3 reads CATNSATNEKLFF. The CDR3 nucleotides are TGTGCCACCAACTCCGCAACTAATGAAAAACTGTTTTTT.

V gene TRBV18 combines with J gene TRBJ1-6; D perhaps matches TRBD1 (5 bases). This CDR3 has 17 residues. Germline V CDR1 and CDR2: KGHSH, LQKENI. The V and J ends lost 2 bases and 7 bases respectively, with 18 bases between them. CDR3 in DNA: TGTGCCAGCTCACCAGTCTCAGGGACGGTTGGGAATTCACCCCTCCACTTT. Translating it yields CASSPVSGTVGNSPLHF.

This clone has just one count. The rearrangement links TRBV2 to TRBJ2-7; TRBD2 matches 10 bases. Trimming removed 4 bases from V and 2 bases from J; junction bases left unmatched: 5. The germline V gene encodes CDR1 SNHLY and CDR2 FYNNEI. CDR3 length: 15 residues. Here the CDR3 DNA reads TGTGCCAGCAGTGGGGTTAGCGGGGGGACCTACGAGCAGTACTTC. It encodes CASSGVSGGTYEQYF.

J is TRBJ1-5 and V is TRBV12-5, with a tentative D call TRBD1 (6 bases). The V end lost 6 bases, the J end lost 4 bases, and 10 bases lay between the germline ends. Germline lookup yields CDR1 LGHNT and CDR2 FRNRAP. This CDR3 has 13 residues. CDR3: CASGPTGNQPQHF. The CDR3 DNA follows: TGTGCTAGTGGGCCGACAGGAAATCAGCCCCAGCATTTT.

V is TRBV3-1 (or the pseudogene TRBV3-2) and J is TRBJ2-5, with 9 bases identical to TRBD2. The CDR3 runs 15 residues. With V trimmed by 3 bases and J by 6 bases, 8 bases remained unmatched. Germline CDR1 and CDR2: LGHDT and YNNKEL (reference sequence). The DNA of the CDR3 is TGTGCCAGCAGCCATTCGCGGGGGGGCCTCCAGACCCAGTACTTC. Translating gives CASSHSRGGLQTQYF.

The V and J genes are TRBV14 and TRBJ1-3; D gene uncertain. This CDR3 comprises 13 residues. V was pared by 5 bases and J by 3 bases, with 8 bases between. Germline CDR1 is SGHDN and CDR2 is FVKESK. The DNA of the CDR3 is TGTGCCAGCAGCTTCCTGTTTGGAAACACCATATATTTT. Its protein product is CASSFLFGNTIYF.

CDR3 region: CSVTTGDSYEQYF. In DNA form, the CDR3 reads TGCAGCGTGACGACAGGGGACTCCTACGAGCAGTACTTC. The J gene is TRBJ2-7, the V gene TRBV29-1; 8 bases fit TRBD1. The ends lost 6 bases at V and 0 bases at J; junction bases unmatched: 4. Looked up from germline, CDR1 is SQVTM and CDR2 is ANQGSEA. The CDR3 covers 13 residues.

In nucleotides, the CDR3 is TGTGCCAGCAGCTTGCTGGGGGGCAAAGATACGCAGTATTTT. Protein product: CASSLLGGKDTQYF. The chain carries TRBV11-2 and TRBJ2-3; either TRBD1 or TRBD2 may fit D (6 bases each). V lost 3 bases and J lost 5, with 12 bases in between. Per germline, CDR1 SGHAT and CDR2 FQNNGV. The CDR3 sequence is 14 residues long.

The rearrangement links TRBV6-5 to TRBJ1-1; maybe TRBD1 (5 bases). From germline, CDR1 is MNHEY and CDR2 SVGAGI. The CDR3 is 11 amino acids. Trimming left V 7 bases short and J 8 bases short, with 11 bases between. CDR3 residues: CASNETEEAFF. The CDR3 DNA reads as TGTGCCAGCAACGAGACAGAGGAAGCTTTCTTT.

This clone was counted a single time. This rearrangement joins TRBV6-1 to TRBJ2-7; 8 nucleotides match TRBD2. This CDR3 spans 15 amino acids. V shed 0 bases and J 3 bases; nucleotides not matched to a gene: 4. Germline V gives CDR1 MNHNS, CDR2 SASEGT. CDR3 in amino acids: CASSEAGLVVYEQYF. The CDR3 DNA follows: TGTGCCAGCAGTGAAGCGGGACTAGTAGTCTACGAGCAGTACTTC.

The chain recombines TRBV11-2 with TRBJ2-3; a weak D match, TRBD1 (6 bases). This CDR3 spans 16 amino acids. Germline CDR1 and CDR2: SGHAT and FQNNGV. Trimming stripped 5 bases from V and 2 bases from J, with 17 bases between. CDR3 sequence: CASSILGGGLTDTQYF. The CDR3 region has the DNA TGTGCCAGCAGCATACTAGGTGGGGGCCTCACAGATACGCAGTATTTT.

This clone was recorded once. The chain carries TRBV10-2 and TRBJ2-7, with D possibly being TRBD2 (5 bases). CDR3 length: 15 residues. V lost 1 base, J lost 5 bases, and 15 bases lay in between. The germline V gene has CDR1 WSHSY and CDR2 SAAADI. In DNA form, the CDR3 reads TGCGCCAGCAGTGAGTTTCTTCGGAGGAGCGACGAGCAGTACTTC. It encodes CASSEFLRRSDEQYF.

The rearrangement joins TRBV5-5 to TRBJ1-4; perhaps TRBD1 as D (5 bases). Trimming cost V 2 bases and J 5 bases, with 10 bases left between them. This CDR3 is 14 amino acids long. Germline V gene lookup returns CDR1 SGHKS and CDR2 YYEKEE (reference sequence). The CDR3 DNA reads as TGTGCCAGCAGCTTCGCAGGGCACAATGAAAAACTGTTTTTT. Translated, it gives CASSFAGHNEKLFF.

The chain combines TRBV12-5 with TRBJ2-7; 10 bases agree with TRBD1. There are 17 residues in the CDR3. The V gene's germline CDR1 is LGHNT and CDR2 FRNRAP. V trimming: 0 bases; J trimming: 2 bases; junction bases outside the gene matches: 7. The CDR3 nucleotides are TGTGCTAGTGGTTTGGTAAGCGGACAGGGGGTACCCTACGAGCAGTACTTC. Its translation is CASGLVSGQGVPYEQYF. Filled out from reference TRBV12-5 and TRBJ2-7, the complete variable domain reads DARVTQTPRHKVTEMGQEVTMRCQPILGHNTVFWYRQTMMQGLELLAYFRNRAPLDDSGMPKDRFSAEMPDATLATLKIQPSEPRDSAVYFCASGLVSGQGVPYEQYFGPGTRLTVT.

V usage is TRBV6-5 and J usage is TRBJ1-1; tentative D call: TRBD1 (5 bases). The ends were cut back, 6 bases at V and 0 bases at J, with 8 bases in the middle. Germline V CDR1 and CDR2: MNHEY, SVGAGI. CDR3 length: 13 residues. DNA of the CDR3: TGTGCCAGCAGACGGGACTTGAACACTGAAGCTTTCTTT. Its protein is CASRRDLNTEAFF.

The rearrangement links TRBV6-6 to TRBJ1-4; TRBD1 matches at 7 bases. Germline V gene lookup returns CDR1 MNHNY and CDR2 SVGAGI (reference sequence). The CDR3 totals 12 residues. The V and J ends lost 6 bases and 7 bases, in that order; junction bases with no gene match: 2. The CDR3 DNA reads TGTGCCAGCAGAAACAGGGGTGAAAAACTGTTTTTT. The encoded protein is CASRNRGEKLFF.